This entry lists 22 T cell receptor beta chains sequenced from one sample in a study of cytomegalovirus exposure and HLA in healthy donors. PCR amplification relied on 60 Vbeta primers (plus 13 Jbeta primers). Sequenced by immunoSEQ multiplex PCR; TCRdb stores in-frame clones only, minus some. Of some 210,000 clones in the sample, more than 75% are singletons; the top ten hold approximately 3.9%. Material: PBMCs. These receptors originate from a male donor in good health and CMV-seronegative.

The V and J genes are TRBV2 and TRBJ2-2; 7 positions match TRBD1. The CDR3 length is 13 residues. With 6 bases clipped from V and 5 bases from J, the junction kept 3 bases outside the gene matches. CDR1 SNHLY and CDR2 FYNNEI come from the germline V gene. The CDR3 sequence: CASSGQVTGELFF. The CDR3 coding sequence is TGTGCCAGCAGCGGACAGGTTACCGGGGAGCTGTTTTTT.

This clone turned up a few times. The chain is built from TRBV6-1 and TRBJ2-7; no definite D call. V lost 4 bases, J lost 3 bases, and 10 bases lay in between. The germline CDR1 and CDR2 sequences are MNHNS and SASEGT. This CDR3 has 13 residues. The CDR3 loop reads CASSVEQSYEQYF. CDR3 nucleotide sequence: TGTGCCAGCAGTGTAGAACAGAGCTACGAGCAGTACTTC.

CDR3 region: CASSDRLGLSNSYNEQFF. The CDR3 DNA sequence: TGTGCCAGCAGTGATAGGTTGGGACTATCTAACTCCTACAATGAGCAGTTCTTC. The chain employs TRBV6-4 and TRBJ2-1, with 7 bases fitting TRBD2. The CDR3 is 18 residues long. In germline, CDR1 is MRHNA, CDR2 SNTAGT. Unmatched junction bases numbered 11, after V lost 3 bases and J lost 0 bases.

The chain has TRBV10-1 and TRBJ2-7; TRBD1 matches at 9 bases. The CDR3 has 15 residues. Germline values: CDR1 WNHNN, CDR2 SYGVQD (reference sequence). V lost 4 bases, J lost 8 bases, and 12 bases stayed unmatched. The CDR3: CASSVSRTGAEKQYF. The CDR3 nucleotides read TGCGCCAGCAGTGTCTCAAGGACAGGGGCCGAGAAGCAGTACTTC.

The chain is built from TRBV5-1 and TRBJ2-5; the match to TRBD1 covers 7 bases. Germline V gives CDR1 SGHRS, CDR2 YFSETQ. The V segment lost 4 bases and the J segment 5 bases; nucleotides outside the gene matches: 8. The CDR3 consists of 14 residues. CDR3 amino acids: CASSLRDSGETQYF. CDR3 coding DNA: TGCGCCAGCAGCCTTCGGGACAGTGGCGAGACCCAGTACTTC. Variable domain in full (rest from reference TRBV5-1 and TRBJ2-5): KAGVTQTPRYLIKTRGQQVTLSCSPISGHRSVSWYQQTPGQGLQFLFEYFSETQRNKGNFPGRFSGRQFSNSRSEMNVSTLELGDSALYLCASSLRDSGETQYFGPGTRLLVL.

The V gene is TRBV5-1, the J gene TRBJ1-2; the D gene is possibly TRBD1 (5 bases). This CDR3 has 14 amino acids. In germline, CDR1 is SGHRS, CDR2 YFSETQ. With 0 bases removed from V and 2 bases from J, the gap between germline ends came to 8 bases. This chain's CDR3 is CASSLVGVNYGYTF. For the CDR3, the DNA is TGCGCCAGCAGCTTGGTAGGGGTCAACTATGGCTACACCTTC.

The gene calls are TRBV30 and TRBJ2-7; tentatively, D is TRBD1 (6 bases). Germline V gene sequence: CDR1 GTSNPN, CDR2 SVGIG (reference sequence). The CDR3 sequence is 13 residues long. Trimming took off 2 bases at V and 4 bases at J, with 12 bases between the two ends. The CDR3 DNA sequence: TGTGCCTGGAGTCCAGGGACACTTTACGAGCAGTACTTC. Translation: CAWSPGTLYEQYF. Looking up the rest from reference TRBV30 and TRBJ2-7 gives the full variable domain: SQTIHQWPATLVQPVGSPLSLECTVEGTSNPNLYWYRQAAGRGLQLLFYSVGIGQISSEVPQNLSASRPQDRQFILSSKKLLLSDSGFYLCAWSPGTLYEQYFGPGTRLTVT.

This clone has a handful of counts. The CDR3 loop is CASSEGLAGHNEQFF. DNA for the CDR3: TGTGCCAGCAGTGAAGGACTAGCGGGCCACAATGAGCAGTTCTTC. The chain has TRBV6-1 and TRBJ2-1; 10 nucleotides agree with TRBD2. The length of the CDR3 is 15 residues. V lost 1 base, J lost 5 bases, and 2 bases stayed unmatched. The V gene's germline CDR1 is MNHNS and CDR2 SASEGT.

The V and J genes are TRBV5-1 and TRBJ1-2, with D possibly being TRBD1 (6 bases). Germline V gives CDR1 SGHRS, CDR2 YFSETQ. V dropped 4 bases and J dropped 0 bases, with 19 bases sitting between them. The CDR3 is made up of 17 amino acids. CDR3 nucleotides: TGCGCCAGCAGCGAGGACGGGCGGGGGGCCACTAACTATGGCTACACCTTC. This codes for CASSEDGRGATNYGYTF.

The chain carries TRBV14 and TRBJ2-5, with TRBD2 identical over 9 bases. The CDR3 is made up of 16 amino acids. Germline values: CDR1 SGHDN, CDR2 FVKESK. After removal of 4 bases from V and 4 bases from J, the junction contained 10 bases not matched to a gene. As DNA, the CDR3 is TGTGCCAGCAGCCCCCACCGCGCGGGAGGGGGAGAGACCCAGTACTTC. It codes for CASSPHRAGGGETQYF.

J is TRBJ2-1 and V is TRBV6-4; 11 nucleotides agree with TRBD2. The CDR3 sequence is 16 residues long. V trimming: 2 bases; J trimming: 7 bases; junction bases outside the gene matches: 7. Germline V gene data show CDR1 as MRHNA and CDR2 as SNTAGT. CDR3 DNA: TGTGCCAGCAGTGACCTTAGCGGGAGGGCGAGAAATGAGCAGTTCTTC. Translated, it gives CASSDLSGRARNEQFF.

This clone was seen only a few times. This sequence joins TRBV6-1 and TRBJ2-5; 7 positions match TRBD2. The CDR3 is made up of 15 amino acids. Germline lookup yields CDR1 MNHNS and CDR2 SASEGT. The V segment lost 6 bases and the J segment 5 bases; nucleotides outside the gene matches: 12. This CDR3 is CASSIETGGGETQYF. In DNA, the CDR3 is TGTGCCAGCAGCATTGAAACGGGAGGCGGGGAGACCCAGTACTTC.

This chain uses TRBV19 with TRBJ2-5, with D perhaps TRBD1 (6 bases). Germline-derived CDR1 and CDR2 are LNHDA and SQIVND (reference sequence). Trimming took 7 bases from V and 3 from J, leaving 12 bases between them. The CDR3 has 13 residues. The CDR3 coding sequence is TGTGCCAGTACCCCCCCAGGGGAAGAGACCCAGTACTTC. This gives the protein CASTPPGEETQYF.

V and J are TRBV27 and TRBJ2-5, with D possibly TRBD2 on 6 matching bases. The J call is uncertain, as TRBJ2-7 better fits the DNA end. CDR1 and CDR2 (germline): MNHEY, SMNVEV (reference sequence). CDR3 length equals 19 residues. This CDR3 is CASSLSPPGAGDSDYEQYF. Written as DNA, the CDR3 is TGTGCCAGCAGTTTATCCCCTCCGGGAGCCGGGGATTCCGACTACGAGCAGTACTTC.

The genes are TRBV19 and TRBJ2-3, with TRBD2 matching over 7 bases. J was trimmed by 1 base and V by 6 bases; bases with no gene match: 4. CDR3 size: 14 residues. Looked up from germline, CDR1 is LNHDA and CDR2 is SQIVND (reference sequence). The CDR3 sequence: CASRTSVGTDTQYF. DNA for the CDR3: TGTGCCAGTAGAACTAGCGTGGGCACAGATACGCAGTATTTT.

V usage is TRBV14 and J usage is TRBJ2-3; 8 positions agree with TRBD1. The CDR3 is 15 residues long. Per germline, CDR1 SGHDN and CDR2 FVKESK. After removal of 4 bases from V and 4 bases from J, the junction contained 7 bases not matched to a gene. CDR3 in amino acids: CASSLRTGRSDTQYF. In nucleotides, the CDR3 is TGTGCCAGCAGCCTCAGGACAGGGAGGTCAGATACGCAGTATTTT.

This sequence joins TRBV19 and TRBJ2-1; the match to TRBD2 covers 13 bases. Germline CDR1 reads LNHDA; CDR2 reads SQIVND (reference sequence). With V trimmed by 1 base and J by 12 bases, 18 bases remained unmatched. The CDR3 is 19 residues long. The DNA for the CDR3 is TGTGCCAGTAGTATAGGAGGGTACGGACTAGCGGGAGAACGGGTTGGGCAGTTCTTC. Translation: CASSIGGYGLAGERVGQFF.

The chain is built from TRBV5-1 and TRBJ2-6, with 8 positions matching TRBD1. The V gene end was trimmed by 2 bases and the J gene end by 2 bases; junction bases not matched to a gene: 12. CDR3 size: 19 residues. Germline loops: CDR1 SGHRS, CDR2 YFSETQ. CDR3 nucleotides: TGCGCCAGCAGCTTAAGCTTGGGACAGGTGGTGGCTGGGGCCAACGTCCTGACTTTC. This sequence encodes CASSLSLGQVVAGANVLTF.

The DNA for the CDR3 is TGTGCCAGCAGTTCCGGGGACAGGGGAATGGAAGAGCAGTTCTTC. Its translation is CASSSGDRGMEEQFF. This chain joins TRBV27 and TRBJ2-1; 10 positions agree with TRBD1. With V trimmed by 4 bases and J by 10 bases, 10 bases remained unmatched. Germline V gene sequence: CDR1 MNHEY, CDR2 SMNVEV (reference sequence). The CDR3 totals 15 residues.

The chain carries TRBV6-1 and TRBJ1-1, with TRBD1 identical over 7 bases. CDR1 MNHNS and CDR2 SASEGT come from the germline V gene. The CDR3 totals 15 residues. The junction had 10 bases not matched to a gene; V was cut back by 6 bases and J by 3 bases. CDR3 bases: TGTGCCAGCAGGAAACAACAGGGGTGGGACACTGAAGCTTTCTTT. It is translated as CASRKQQGWDTEAFF.

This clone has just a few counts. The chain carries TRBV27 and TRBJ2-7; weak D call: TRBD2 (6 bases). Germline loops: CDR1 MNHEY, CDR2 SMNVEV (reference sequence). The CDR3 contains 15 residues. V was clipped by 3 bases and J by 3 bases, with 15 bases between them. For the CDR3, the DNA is TGTGCCAGCAGTTTCCTTCCCGGGAGTAGCTACGAGCAGTACTTC. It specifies CASSFLPGSSYEQYF.

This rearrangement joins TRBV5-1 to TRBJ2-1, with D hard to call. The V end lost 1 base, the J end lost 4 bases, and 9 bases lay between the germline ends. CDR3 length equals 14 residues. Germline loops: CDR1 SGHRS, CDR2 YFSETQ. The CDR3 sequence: CASSLPSEYNEQFF. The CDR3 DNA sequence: TGCGCCAGCAGCTTGCCGTCCGAGTACAATGAGCAGTTCTTC.